This T cell receptor (beta chain) was sequenced for a study of CD8 T cells in Susac syndrome. The RNA, about 0.45 to 1 ug, was put through reverse transcription using random hexamers. The immunoSEQ assay covered 54 Vbeta and 13 Jbeta segments for CDR3. TCRdb fed the immunoSEQ multiplex PCR reads into MiXCR, producing one record per CDR3 protein. The sample yields 60,000 to 75,000 distinct CDR3 sequences, roughly 94% seen once. Negative isolation yielded the CD8+ and CD4+ T cells, while FACS enriched the TEMRA cells. Germline CDR1 SGHDN, CDR2 FVKESK. This CDR3 contains 13 residues. V lost 6 bases and J lost 4, with 12 bases in between.

Material: CD8+ T cells from PBMCs. The chain is built from TRBV14 and TRBJ1-1; D gene unclear. The source of this sequence is a human donor in good health. The CDR3 coding sequence is TGTGCCAGCAGACCTTCGGCTAGCACTGAAGCTTTCTTT. Translation: CASRPSASTEAFF. Together with reference TRBV14 and TRBJ1-1, the CDR3 gives the full variable domain: EAGVTQFPSHSVIEKGQTVTLRCDPISGHDNLYWYRRVMGKEIKFLLHFVKESKQDESGMPNNRFLAERTGGTYSTLKVQPAELEDSGVYFCASRPSASTEAFFGQGTRLTVV.